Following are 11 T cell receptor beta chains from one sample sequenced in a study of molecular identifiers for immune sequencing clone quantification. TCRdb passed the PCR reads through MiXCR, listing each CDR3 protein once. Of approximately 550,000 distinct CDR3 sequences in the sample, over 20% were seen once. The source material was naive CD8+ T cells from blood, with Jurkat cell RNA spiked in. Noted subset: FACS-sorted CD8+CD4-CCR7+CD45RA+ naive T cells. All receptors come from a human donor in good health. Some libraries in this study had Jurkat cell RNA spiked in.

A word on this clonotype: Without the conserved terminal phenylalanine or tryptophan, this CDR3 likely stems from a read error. The CDR3: CATYRDYTDTQYL. CDR3 nucleotides: TGTGCCACCTACAGGGACTACACAGATACGCAGTATCTT. The chain couples TRBV6-4 to TRBJ2-3, with a weak D call TRBD2 (7 bases). Between the trimmed V and J ends, which lost 10 bases and 2 bases, there was a span of 13 bases. CDR1 is MRHNA and CDR2 is SNTAGT in the germline V gene. The CDR3 runs to 13 residues.

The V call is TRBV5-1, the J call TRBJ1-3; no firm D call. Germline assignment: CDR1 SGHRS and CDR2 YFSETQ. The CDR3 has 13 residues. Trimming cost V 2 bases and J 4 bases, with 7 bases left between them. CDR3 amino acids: CASSFNTGNTIYF. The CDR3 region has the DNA TGCGCCAGCAGCTTCAACACCGGAAACACCATATATTTT.

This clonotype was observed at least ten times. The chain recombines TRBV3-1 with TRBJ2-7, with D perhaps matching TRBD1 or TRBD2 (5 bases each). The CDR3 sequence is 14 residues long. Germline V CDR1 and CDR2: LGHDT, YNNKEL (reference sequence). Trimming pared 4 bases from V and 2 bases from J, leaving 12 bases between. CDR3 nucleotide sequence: TGTGCCAGCAGCCCCGGGACCCTCACCTACGAGCAGTACTTC. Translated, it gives CASSPGTLTYEQYF.

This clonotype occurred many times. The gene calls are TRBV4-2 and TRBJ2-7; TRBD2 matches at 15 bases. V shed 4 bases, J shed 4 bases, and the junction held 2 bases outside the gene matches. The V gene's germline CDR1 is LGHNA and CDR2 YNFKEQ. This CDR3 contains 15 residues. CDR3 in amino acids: CASSPGTSGRYEQYF. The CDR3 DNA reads TGTGCCAGCAGCCCCGGGACTAGCGGGAGGTACGAGCAGTACTTC.

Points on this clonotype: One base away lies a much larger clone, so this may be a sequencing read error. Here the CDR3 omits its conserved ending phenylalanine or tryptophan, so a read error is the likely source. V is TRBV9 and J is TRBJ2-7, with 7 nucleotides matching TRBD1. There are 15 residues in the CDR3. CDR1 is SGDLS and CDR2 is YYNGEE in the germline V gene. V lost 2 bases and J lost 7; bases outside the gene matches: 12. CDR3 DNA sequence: TGTGCCAGCAGCGTTTTACAGGGGTTCGCGGTGGAGCAGTACCTC. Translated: CASSVLQGFAVEQYL.

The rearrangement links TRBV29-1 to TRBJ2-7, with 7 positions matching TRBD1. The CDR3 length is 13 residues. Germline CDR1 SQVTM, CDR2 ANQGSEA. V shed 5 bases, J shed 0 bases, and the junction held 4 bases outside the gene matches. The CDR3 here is CSVYDRASYEQYF. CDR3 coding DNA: TGCAGCGTTTATGACAGGGCCTCCTACGAGCAGTACTTC.

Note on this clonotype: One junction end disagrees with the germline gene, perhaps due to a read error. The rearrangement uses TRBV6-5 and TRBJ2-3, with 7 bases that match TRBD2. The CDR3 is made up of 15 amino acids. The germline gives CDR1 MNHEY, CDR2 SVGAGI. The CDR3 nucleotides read TGTGCCGGCAGTTACTTTGCGGGAGCAGGGGATACGCAGTATTTT. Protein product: CAGSYFAGAGDTQYF.

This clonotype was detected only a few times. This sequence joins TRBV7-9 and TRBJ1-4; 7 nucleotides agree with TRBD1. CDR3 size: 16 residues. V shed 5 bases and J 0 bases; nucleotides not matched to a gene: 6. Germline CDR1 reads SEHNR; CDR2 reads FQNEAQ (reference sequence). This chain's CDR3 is CASSPPGTATNEKLFF. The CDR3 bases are TGTGCCAGCAGCCCCCCCGGGACAGCAACTAATGAAAAACTGTTTTTT.

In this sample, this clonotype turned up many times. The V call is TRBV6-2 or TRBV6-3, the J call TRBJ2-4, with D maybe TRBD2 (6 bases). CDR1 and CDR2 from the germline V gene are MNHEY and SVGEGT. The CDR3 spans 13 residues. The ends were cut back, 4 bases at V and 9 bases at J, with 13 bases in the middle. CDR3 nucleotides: TGTGCCAGCAGTTCCGGGGGAATGGGCATTCAGTACTTC. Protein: CASSSGGMGIQYF.

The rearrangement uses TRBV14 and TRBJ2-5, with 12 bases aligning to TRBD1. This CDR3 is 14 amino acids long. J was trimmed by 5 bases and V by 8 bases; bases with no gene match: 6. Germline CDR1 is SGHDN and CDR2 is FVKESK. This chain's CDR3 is CASGRGQGAETQYF. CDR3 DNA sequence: TGTGCCAGCGGCCGGGGACAGGGGGCTGAGACCCAGTACTTC.

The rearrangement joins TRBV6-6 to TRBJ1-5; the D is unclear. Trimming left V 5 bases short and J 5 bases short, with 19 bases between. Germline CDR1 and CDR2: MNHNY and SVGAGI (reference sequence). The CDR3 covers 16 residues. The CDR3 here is CASSGWNHDAYQPQHF. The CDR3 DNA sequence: TGTGCCAGCAGTGGGTGGAACCACGATGCCTATCAGCCCCAGCATTTT.